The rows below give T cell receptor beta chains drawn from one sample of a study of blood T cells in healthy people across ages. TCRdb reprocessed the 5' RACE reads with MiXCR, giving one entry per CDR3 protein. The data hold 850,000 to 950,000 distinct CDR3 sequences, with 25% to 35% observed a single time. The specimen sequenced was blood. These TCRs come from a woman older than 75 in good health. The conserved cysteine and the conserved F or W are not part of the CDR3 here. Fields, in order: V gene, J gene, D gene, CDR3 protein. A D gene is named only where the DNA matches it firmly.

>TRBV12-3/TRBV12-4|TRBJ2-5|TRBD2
ASSLGGGTQY
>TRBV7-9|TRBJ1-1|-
ASSLSFAEAF
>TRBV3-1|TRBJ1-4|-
ASSATQGKRF
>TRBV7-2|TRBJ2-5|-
ASSLYPTGIRFGGETQY
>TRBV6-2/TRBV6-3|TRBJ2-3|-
ASSSPGLYTDTQY
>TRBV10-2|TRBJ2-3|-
ASRDVAGADTQY
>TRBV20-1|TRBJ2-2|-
SASKWGSNTGELF
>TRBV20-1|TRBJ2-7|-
SAQRGGVNSYEQY
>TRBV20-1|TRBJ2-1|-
SARVQGGETQF
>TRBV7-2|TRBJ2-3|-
ASSLAHSSHTQY
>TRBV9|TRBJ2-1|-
ASSVDALPLFNEQF
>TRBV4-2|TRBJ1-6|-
ASSQPHRVSYNSPLH
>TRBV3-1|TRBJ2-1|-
ASSPYRDYNEQF
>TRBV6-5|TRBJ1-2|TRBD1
ASRFRDRVTYGYT
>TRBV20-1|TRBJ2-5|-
SANPASQAQETQY
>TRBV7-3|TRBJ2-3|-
ASSYGPGRDTQY
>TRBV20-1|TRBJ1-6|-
SARESNYNSPLH
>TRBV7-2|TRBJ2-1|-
ASSTSTLPYNEQF
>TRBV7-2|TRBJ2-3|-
ASSSPHGDTQY
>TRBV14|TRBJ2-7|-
ASSQWPRTWDDEQY
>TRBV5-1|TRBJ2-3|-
ASSSRFGDTQY
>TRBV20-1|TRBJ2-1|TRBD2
SALVQRGGNEQF
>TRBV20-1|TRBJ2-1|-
SARGTGTGPYNEQF
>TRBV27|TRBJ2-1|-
ASLWTGGPLLEQF
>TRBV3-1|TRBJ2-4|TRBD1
ASSQASTGGEY
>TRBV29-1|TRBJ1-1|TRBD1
SVCDRAETEDF